The T cell receptor (beta chain) described here comes from a study of cytomegalovirus exposure and HLA in healthy donors. For the study at large: As an earlier analysis found, some 170 million T cells yielded about 120 million unique TCR beta sequences. The study's findings and limits: In an earlier analysis, productive rearrangement rates for most beta V segments clustered near 87% or 30%. Roughly uniform sequencing depth across donors was assumed, possibly incorrectly.

There are 15 residues in the CDR3. Germline V CDR1 and CDR2: SGHTS, YDEGEE. J gave up 7 bases and V 0 bases, and 4 bases lay outside the gene matches. With respect to this clone: The antigen remains undetermined.

Amplification used 60 Vbeta primers and 13 Jbeta primers. The repertoire was sequenced with immunoSEQ multiplex PCR; TCRdb's copy has only in-frame clones and lacks some. The top ten hold about 1.6% of the sample, which has roughly 170,000 clones, less than 90% seen once. This sequence originates from a man aged 50-59 years in good health and CMV-seronegative. The V gene is TRBV5-8, the J gene TRBJ1-6; 7 positions agree with TRBD1. The sequenced sample consisted of PBMCs. The CDR3 DNA sequence: TGTGCCAGCAGCTTGGGCAGGGGGGCCAATTCACCCCTCCACTTT. Protein product: CASSLGRGANSPLHF.